A single sample gave rise to the 32 T cell receptor beta chains below, sequenced in a study of CD8 T cells in ankylosing spondylitis. TCRdb analysed the 5' RACE reads with MiXCR anew, one entry per CDR3 protein. The sample consists of approximately 90,000 distinct CDR3 sequences, roughly 8.3% of them appearing once. The source material was blood, either unsorted or a sorted T cell fraction (not recorded which). Source of these receptors: a male donor with ankylosing spondylitis or in good health (not recorded which).

Many counts were recorded for this clonotype. Written as DNA, the CDR3 is TGCGCCAGCAGGGGCCAGCCCCAGCATTTT. The encoded protein is CASRGQPQHF. The chain joins TRBV5-1 to TRBJ1-5, with D unresolved. CDR1 and CDR2 (germline): SGHRS, YFSETQ. The CDR3 length is 10 residues. V lost 5 bases to trimming and J lost 7 bases, with 4 bases between them. Full variable domain (rest looked up from reference TRBV5-1 and TRBJ1-5): KAGVTQTPRYLIKTRGQQVTLSCSPISGHRSVSWYQQTPGQGLQFLFEYFSETQRNKGNFPGRFSGRQFSNSRSEMNVSTLELGDSALYLCASRGQPQHFGDGTRLSIL.

At least ten counts were recorded for this clonotype. The chain combines TRBV12-3 or TRBV12-4 with TRBJ2-1, with TRBD1 matching over 11 bases. V shed 4 bases and J 9 bases; nucleotides not matched to a gene: 8. The CDR3 consists of 15 residues. CDR3: CASSSPGTGGSEQFF. The CDR3 nucleotides read TGTGCCAGCAGTTCCCCCGGGACAGGGGGGAGTGAGCAGTTCTTC.

This clonotype was detected many times. The chain couples TRBV2 to TRBJ2-7; D ambiguous. CDR1 is SNHLY, CDR2 FYNNEI, per germline. The CDR3 has 14 amino acids. V was clipped by 3 bases and J by 3 bases, with 12 bases between them. The CDR3 loop is CASSEEPDFYEQYF. CDR3 bases: TGTGCCAGCAGTGAGGAACCGGATTTCTACGAGCAGTACTTC.

V is TRBV12-3 or TRBV12-4 and J is TRBJ1-2, with D perhaps TRBD1 (5 bases). CDR3 length: 17 residues. Trimming left V 5 bases short and J 0 bases short, with 19 bases between. CDR3 nucleotide sequence: TGTGCCAGCAGTGAAAGACCCGGGACCCTATCTAACTATGGCTACACCTTC. Translation gives CASSERPGTLSNYGYTF.

At least ten counts were recorded for this clonotype. V usage is TRBV7-9 and J usage is TRBJ1-3; 8 bases map to TRBD1. Per the germline V gene, CDR1 is SEHNR and CDR2 is FQNEAQ (reference sequence). CDR3 length: 14 amino acids. The V segment lost 8 bases and the J segment 0 bases; nucleotides outside the gene matches: 3. The CDR3 loop is CASPQGDSGNTIYF. DNA of the CDR3: TGTGCCAGCCCACAGGGGGACTCTGGAAACACCATATATTTT.

This clonotype was detected many times. This sequence joins TRBV5-1 and TRBJ2-2; D not certain. CDR1 SGHRS and CDR2 YFSETQ come from the germline V gene. The V and J ends lost 4 bases and 1 base respectively, with 8 bases between them. CDR3 size: 14 residues. The CDR3 nucleotides read TGCGCCAGCAGCAGTGACGGGAACACCGGGGAGCTGTTTTTT. Translating it yields CASSSDGNTGELFF.

This clonotype was picked up many times. The chain is built from TRBV4-3 and TRBJ1-6; 9 positions match TRBD1. Trimming took 2 bases from V and 10 from J; bases not matched to a gene: 6. The length of the CDR3 is 15 residues. Germline CDR1 and CDR2: LGHNA and YSLEER. The CDR3 loop reads CASSQSGTGRSPLHF. The CDR3 DNA follows: TGCGCCAGCAGCCAATCCGGGACAGGGCGATCACCCCTCCACTTT.

The sample holds many counts of this clonotype. The chain is built from TRBV20-1 and TRBJ1-2; D not certain. Trimming removed 0 bases from V and 5 bases from J, with 16 bases in between. Germline CDR1 reads DFQATT; CDR2 reads SNEGSKA (reference sequence). The CDR3 length is 15 residues. The CDR3 loop is CSARDPGSLEYGYTF. The CDR3 region has the DNA TGCAGTGCTAGAGACCCCGGTTCCTTAGAGTATGGCTACACCTTC.

Only a few counts were recorded for this clonotype. The chain couples TRBV7-8 to TRBJ1-2; TRBD1 matches at 7 bases. Per the germline V gene, CDR1 is SGHVS and CDR2 is FQNEAQ. V lost 4 bases to trimming and J lost 2 bases; unmatched junction nucleotides: 7. The CDR3 runs 15 residues. In nucleotides, the CDR3 is TGTGCCAGCAGCTACCGTACACAGGGGAACTATGGCTACACCTTC. Its protein is CASSYRTQGNYGYTF.

This clonotype has at least ten counts. This chain joins TRBV18 and TRBJ2-1; the D gene could be TRBD1 or TRBD2 (5 bases each). The V end lost 6 bases, the J end lost 8 bases, and 8 bases lay between the germline ends. Germline CDR1 is KGHSH and CDR2 is LQKENI. The length of the CDR3 is 11 residues. The CDR3 loop reads CASSRGDEQFF. In DNA, the CDR3 is TGTGCCAGCTCTCGAGGGGATGAGCAGTTCTTC.

The V call is TRBV2, the J call TRBJ1-2; D possibly corresponds to TRBD1 (5 bases). The ends were cut back, 4 bases at V and 5 bases at J, with 11 bases in the middle. Germline V lookup: CDR1 SNHLY, CDR2 FYNNEI. This CDR3 has 13 amino acids. For the CDR3, the DNA is TGTGCCAGCAGTGTAAGACAGTTATATGGCTACACCTTC. Its translation is CASSVRQLYGYTF. The complete variable domain, with remaining parts taken from reference TRBV2 and TRBJ1-2, reads EPEVTQTPSHQVTQMGQEVILRCVPISNHLYFYWYRQILGQKVEFLVSFYNNEISEKSEIFDDQFSVERPDGSNFTLKIRSTKLEDSAMYFCASSVRQLYGYTFGSGTRLTVV.

The chain carries TRBV6-2 or TRBV6-3 and TRBJ2-4; D call uncertain. The germline V gene has CDR1 MNHEY and CDR2 SVGEGT. The length of the CDR3 is 15 residues. Trimming left V 4 bases short and J 7 bases short, with 17 bases between. The CDR3 sequence is CASSFRALEQNIQYF. The CDR3 bases are TGTGCCAGCAGTTTCCGGGCCCTCGAACAGAACATTCAGTACTTC.

This clonotype was picked up many times. The chain joins TRBV6-1 to TRBJ2-3, with D hard to call. Germline V gene sequence: CDR1 MNHNS, CDR2 SASEGT. CDR3 length equals 13 residues. Trimming shortened V by 7 bases and J by 4 bases, and 12 bases separated the two germline ends. The CDR3 loop reads CASKPYRADTQYF. Here the CDR3 DNA reads TGTGCCAGCAAACCTTATAGGGCAGATACGCAGTATTTT.

This clonotype was counted many times. The chain links TRBV11-1 to TRBJ2-1; tentatively, D is TRBD2 (5 bases). This CDR3 comprises 15 residues. V was trimmed by 5 bases and J by 0 bases, leaving 11 bases between them. CDR1 is SGHAT and CDR2 is FQDESV in the germline V gene (reference sequence). CDR3 sequence reads: CASSHGLSSYNEQFF. The CDR3 region has the DNA TGTGCCAGCAGCCATGGACTGAGCTCCTACAATGAGCAGTTCTTC.

This clonotype was picked up many times. The rearrangement uses TRBV7-9 and TRBJ2-1; 7 nucleotides agree with TRBD2. Germline V gene lookup returns CDR1 SEHNR and CDR2 FQNEAQ (reference sequence). This CDR3 is built from 11 residues. The J segment lost 11 bases and the V segment lost 3 bases, leaving 1 base of the junction unmatched. The CDR3 DNA is TGTGCCAGCAGCTTTGGGACTAAGCAGTTCTTC. As protein: CASSFGTKQFF.

This clonotype has at least ten counts. The rearrangement joins TRBV5-1 to TRBJ2-1, with TRBD1 as a possible D gene (5 bases). The V gene's germline CDR1 is SGHRS and CDR2 YFSETQ. The CDR3 sequence is 15 residues long. V was cut by 0 bases and J by 5 bases, with 12 bases left in between. This CDR3 reads CASSLEGQGHNEQFF. The CDR3 region has the DNA TGCGCCAGCAGCTTGGAGGGGCAGGGTCACAATGAGCAGTTCTTC. Full variable domain (outside the CDR3, taken from reference TRBV5-1 and TRBJ2-1): KAGVTQTPRYLIKTRGQQVTLSCSPISGHRSVSWYQQTPGQGLQFLFEYFSETQRNKGNFPGRFSGRQFSNSRSEMNVSTLELGDSALYLCASSLEGQGHNEQFFGPGTRLTVL.

In this sample, this clonotype turned up many times. The chain links TRBV18 to TRBJ1-1, with D possibly TRBD1 on 6 matching bases. Trimming took off 3 bases at V and 1 base at J, with 18 bases between the two ends. Germline CDR1 is KGHSH and CDR2 is LQKENI. This CDR3 spans 17 amino acids. The chain's CDR3 is CASSPVSAGAGNTEAFF. The CDR3 nucleotides are TGTGCCAGCTCACCCGTATCGGCAGGGGCCGGGAACACTGAAGCTTTCTTT.

Many counts were recorded for this clonotype. The V call is TRBV18, the J call TRBJ2-1; D may be TRBD1 (6 bases). The CDR3 spans 15 residues. Germline loops: CDR1 KGHSH, CDR2 LQKENI. V was cut by 6 bases and J by 1 base, with 13 bases left in between. CDR3 DNA sequence: TGTGCCAGCTCCCTACAGGGCTGGTCCTACAATGAGCAGTTCTTC. Translating it yields CASSLQGWSYNEQFF.

V usage is TRBV7-3 and J usage is TRBJ2-5, with 9 bases fitting TRBD2. This CDR3 contains 15 residues. Germline loops: CDR1 SGHTA, CDR2 FQGTGA. V lost 2 bases, J lost 5 bases, and 6 bases stayed unmatched. The CDR3 protein is CASSLGGGAGETQYF. DNA for the CDR3: TGTGCCAGCAGCTTAGGCGGGGGGGCCGGGGAGACCCAGTACTTC.

This clonotype was counted at least ten times. This sequence joins TRBV5-1 and TRBJ2-2; D perhaps matches TRBD2 (5 bases). CDR1 and CDR2 (germline): SGHRS, YFSETQ. V was pared by 0 bases and J by 1 base, with 7 bases between. This CDR3 spans 15 amino acids. The CDR3: CASSLVRVNTGELFF. CDR3 sequence (DNA): TGCGCCAGCAGCTTGGTGAGGGTGAACACCGGGGAGCTGTTTTTT.

The gene calls are TRBV5-1 and TRBJ1-1; no definite D call. The CDR3 sequence is 14 residues long. Per the germline V gene, CDR1 is SGHRS and CDR2 is YFSETQ. The V end lost 3 bases, the J end lost 10 bases, and 19 bases lay between the germline ends. In DNA form, the CDR3 reads TGCGCCAGCAGCTCCGCCGAGATGAACACTACAGCTTTCTTT. Translation gives CASSSAEMNTTAFF.

This clonotype has at least ten counts. J is TRBJ1-3 and V is TRBV29-1, with D unresolved. V was trimmed by 1 base and J by 9 bases, leaving 10 bases between them. This CDR3 contains 12 residues. The germline CDR1 and CDR2 sequences are SQVTM and ANQGSEA. Here the CDR3 DNA reads TGCAGCGTTGAAGGCCCTCGGGGCACCATATATTTT. Protein sequence: CSVEGPRGTIYF. Based on the CDR3 plus reference TRBV29-1 and TRBJ1-3, the full variable domain is SAVISQKPSRDICQRGTSLTIQCQVDSQVTMMFWYRQQPGQSLTLIATANQGSEATYESGFVIDKFPISRPNLTFSTLTVSNMSPEDSSIYLCSVEGPRGTIYFGEGSWLTVV.

There are many counts of this clonotype. In DNA form, the CDR3 reads TGTGCCAGCAGCATAACTAGCGGGATGAAAGAGACCCAGTACTTC. Its protein is CASSITSGMKETQYF. This sequence joins TRBV11-2 and TRBJ2-5, with 10 bases that match TRBD2. CDR3 length equals 15 residues. Germline V gene lookup returns CDR1 SGHAT and CDR2 FQNNGV. V was clipped by 5 bases and J by 3 bases; unmatched bases: 6.

This clonotype was found many times. This chain links TRBV4-3 with TRBJ1-1; D remains unclear. This CDR3 is 14 amino acids long. The germline V gene encodes CDR1 LGHNA and CDR2 YSLEER. Trimming took off 1 base at V and 3 bases at J, with 9 bases between the two ends. The CDR3 region is CASSQGSWDTEAFF. CDR3 coding DNA: TGCGCCAGCAGCCAAGGCTCTTGGGACACTGAAGCTTTCTTT.

This clonotype was found many times. The chain employs TRBV5-1 and TRBJ2-3, with TRBD2 identical over 11 bases. Looked up from germline, CDR1 is SGHRS and CDR2 is YFSETQ. The CDR3 loop spans 15 amino acids. Trimming cost V 4 bases and J 2 bases; bases outside gene matches: 3. The CDR3 reads CASSRLAGFTDTQYF. The CDR3 nucleotides read TGCGCCAGCAGCCGACTAGCGGGATTCACAGATACGCAGTATTTT.

The chain joins TRBV2 to TRBJ1-1; D uncertain. Germline V gene data show CDR1 as SNHLY and CDR2 as FYNNEI. This CDR3 comprises 13 residues. V lost 1 base and J lost 4, with 7 bases in between. The CDR3 nucleotides are TGTGCCAGCAGTGAAGTGGGAGCCACTGAAGCTTTCTTT. Translated: CASSEVGATEAFF.

This chain joins TRBV12-3 or TRBV12-4 and TRBJ1-4; D may be TRBD1 (6 bases). The CDR3 spans 15 residues. The V and J ends lost 4 bases and 1 base respectively, with 10 bases between them. Here the CDR3 DNA reads TGTGCCAGCAGTTCCCAGGGGCTAACTAATGAAAAACTGTTTTTT. Its translation is CASSSQGLTNEKLFF.

The sample holds a few counts of this clonotype. A junction boundary mismatches the germline segment, possibly from a read error. J is TRBJ2-1 and V is TRBV7-7; a weak D match, TRBD2 (6 bases). This CDR3 has 13 amino acids. Per germline, CDR1 SSHAT and CDR2 FNYEAQ (reference sequence). The CDR3 reads CASSPGEANEQFF. The CDR3 DNA is TGTGCTAGCAGCCCGGGAGAGGCCAATGAGCAGTTCTTC. The full variable domain, completed using reference TRBV7-7 and TRBJ2-1, is GAGVSQSPRYKVTKRGQDVTLRCDPISSHATLYWYQQALGQGPEFLTYFNYEAQPDKSGLPSDRFSAERPEGSISTLTIQRTEQRDSAMYRCASSPGEANEQFFGPGTRLTVL.

This clonotype was found a few times. The chain has TRBV7-8 and TRBJ1-4; D not certain. The CDR3 has 18 residues. The germline V and J ends were trimmed by 5 bases and 2 bases, with 21 bases remaining between them. Germline V lookup: CDR1 SGHVS, CDR2 FQNEAQ. The CDR3 nucleotides are TGTGCCAGCAGCCAAGGACGATCGGGCCGAGGTACTAATGAAAAACTGTTTTTT. Translated, it gives CASSQGRSGRGTNEKLFF.

The genes are TRBV7-9 and TRBJ2-7; D ambiguous. Trimming pared 6 bases from V and 4 bases from J, leaving 16 bases between. This CDR3 contains 14 residues. Looked up from germline, CDR1 is SEHNR and CDR2 is FQNEAQ (reference sequence). CDR3 DNA sequence: TGTGCCAGCAGTCCAGGAACAGCCTTTTACGAGCAGTACTTC. It specifies CASSPGTAFYEQYF.

This clonotype was seen ten or more times. V is TRBV29-1 and J is TRBJ2-1; no firm D call. Trimming stripped 7 bases from V and 7 bases from J, with 11 bases between. The CDR3 covers 11 residues. Germline CDR1 is SQVTM and CDR2 is ANQGSEA. The CDR3 sequence is CSALNRNEQFF. CDR3 nucleotides: TGCAGCGCTCTGAATAGGAATGAGCAGTTCTTC.

This clonotype was recorded at least ten times. The chain uses TRBV7-6 and TRBJ2-1; D may be TRBD2 (5 bases). Looked up from germline, CDR1 is SGHVS and CDR2 is FNYEAQ. The CDR3 sequence is 14 residues long. Trimming shortened V by 5 bases and J by 7 bases, and 15 bases separated the two germline ends. DNA of the CDR3: TGTGCCAGCAGCCCTAGCAGGACGATGAATGAGCAGTTCTTC. It encodes CASSPSRTMNEQFF. Based on the CDR3 plus reference TRBV7-6 and TRBJ2-1, the full variable domain is GAGVSQSPRYKVTKRGQDVALRCDPISGHVSLYWYRQALGQGPEFLTYFNYEAQQDKSGLPNDRFSAERPEGSISTLTIQRTEQRDSAMYRCASSPSRTMNEQFFGPGTRLTVL.